Shown below are 26 T cell receptor beta chains from a single sample sequenced in a study of blood T cell repertoires in COVID-19. Sequencing was performed with immunoSEQ multiplex PCR; in TCRdb, only in-frame clones are kept and a portion is missing. In the table there are 200,000 or so clones, almost 80% of which are singletons. Sample: peripheral blood. These receptors all come from a man between 60 and 75 years old with active or convalescent COVID-19.

The chain couples TRBV11-3 to TRBJ2-1; D not resolved. The CDR3 runs 12 residues. CDR1 is SGHNT and CDR2 is YENEEA in the germline V gene. Trimming cost V 1 base and J 8 bases, with 6 bases left between them. CDR3 coding DNA: TGTGCCAGCAGCTTAGGGTCGGATGAGCAGTTCTTC. This gives the protein CASSLGSDEQFF.

The rearrangement uses TRBV5-6 and TRBJ2-7; 14 bases map to TRBD2. Germline values: CDR1 SGHDT, CDR2 YYEEEE. The CDR3 is 16 amino acids. V shed 2 bases and J 4 bases; nucleotides not matched to a gene: 5. The CDR3 nucleotides are TGTGCCAGCAGCTTTAGGGGACTAGCGGGAGTTTACGAGCAGTACTTC. It translates to CASSFRGLAGVYEQYF.

This clone was observed a handful of times. The chain uses TRBV12-3 or TRBV12-4 and TRBJ1-5; D is possibly TRBD1 (6 bases). This CDR3 has 13 residues. Trimming removed 6 bases at V and 6 bases at J, with 12 bases between. CDR3 sequence (DNA): TGTGCCAGCAGCCCAGGACAGCCTCAGCCCCAGCATTTT. This sequence encodes CASSPGQPQPQHF.

This chain links TRBV18 with TRBJ2-5, with D possibly TRBD1 on 5 matching bases. Trimming pared 5 bases from V and 4 bases from J, leaving 17 bases between. The CDR3 loop spans 15 amino acids. Looked up from germline, CDR1 is KGHSH and CDR2 is LQKENI. The CDR3 here is CASSRDSSSGETQYF. The DNA for the CDR3 is TGTGCCAGCTCAAGAGACAGTTCCTCCGGAGAGACCCAGTACTTC.

The chain combines TRBV5-8 with TRBJ1-1; D is perhaps TRBD1 (6 bases). The germline V gene encodes CDR1 SGHTS and CDR2 YDEGEE. Trimming removed 4 bases at V and 6 bases at J, with 13 bases between. The CDR3 spans 13 residues. This chain's CDR3 is CASSRTGRAEAFF. The CDR3 DNA reads as TGTGCCAGCAGCCGAACAGGGAGAGCTGAAGCTTTCTTT. Full variable domain (outside the CDR3, taken from reference TRBV5-8 and TRBJ1-1): EAGVTQSPTHLIKTRGQQATLRCSPISGHTSVYWYQQALGLGLQFLLWYDEGEERNRGNFPPRFSGRQFPNYSSELNVNALELEDSALYLCASSRTGRAEAFFGQGTRLTVV.

The CDR3 DNA sequence: TGTGCCAGCAGCTTACTAGCGGGAGACCTCTGGGGCACAGATACGCAGTATTTT. Translated: CASSLLAGDLWGTDTQYF. The chain is built from TRBV7-9 and TRBJ2-3; 10 bases agree with TRBD2. V trimming: 2 bases; J trimming: 1 base; junction bases outside the gene matches: 9. The CDR3 contains 18 residues. The germline gives CDR1 SEHNR, CDR2 FQNEAQ (reference sequence).

DNA of the CDR3: TGCAGTGCCACATTCCACAATGAGCAGTTCTTC. Translating it yields CSATFHNEQFF. The chain couples TRBV20-1 to TRBJ2-1; D gene unclear. Trimming cost V 6 bases and J 5 bases, with 8 bases left between them. Germline V gene sequence: CDR1 DFQATT, CDR2 SNEGSKA (reference sequence). This CDR3 region has 11 residues.

The genes are TRBV5-8 and TRBJ2-6; a possible D gene is TRBD2 (6 bases). Trimming took off 4 bases at V and 1 base at J, with 9 bases between the two ends. The CDR3 totals 15 residues. The germline gives CDR1 SGHTS, CDR2 YDEGEE. CDR3 nucleotides: TGTGCCAGCAGCCCGGGGGTTTCTGGGGCCAACGTCCTGACTTTC. Encoded protein: CASSPGVSGANVLTF.

This clone was seen only once. V usage is TRBV5-4 and J usage is TRBJ2-7, with D possibly matching TRBD2 (7 bases). The germline gives CDR1 SGHNT, CDR2 YYREEE (reference sequence). The V and J ends lost 4 bases and 1 base respectively, with 15 bases between them. This CDR3 comprises 15 residues. As DNA, the CDR3 is TGTGCCAGCAGCCCGAGGGGGGGCGGATCCTACGAGCAGTACTTC. This encodes CASSPRGGGSYEQYF.

The rearrangement joins TRBV6-5 to TRBJ2-7, with 14 nucleotides matching TRBD2. Germline CDR1 MNHEY, CDR2 SVGAGI. Losses at the gene ends were 6 bases for V and 2 bases for J; bases not matched to a gene: 3. This CDR3 is built from 15 residues. The CDR3 is CASSRLAGGAYEQYF. The CDR3 DNA is TGTGCCAGCAGCAGACTAGCGGGAGGGGCCTACGAGCAGTACTTC.

This chain uses TRBV5-8 with TRBJ1-1; 8 positions match TRBD1. CDR1 SGHTS and CDR2 YDEGEE come from the germline V gene. The V segment lost 3 bases and the J segment 1 base; nucleotides outside the gene matches: 5. The CDR3 has 15 residues. CDR3 DNA sequence: TGTGCCAGCAGCTCCGGACAGGGAGGGAACACTGAAGCTTTCTTT. This codes for CASSSGQGGNTEAFF.

The rearrangement joins TRBV9 to TRBJ2-3, with 12 bases fitting TRBD2. Germline CDR1 reads SGDLS; CDR2 reads YYNGEE. The CDR3 spans 17 residues. The V and J ends lost 2 bases and 1 base, in that order; junction bases with no gene match: 5. The CDR3 sequence is CASSVLAGGPGTDTQYF. The CDR3 bases are TGTGCCAGCAGCGTCCTAGCGGGAGGGCCGGGCACAGATACGCAGTATTTT.

This clone has a handful of counts. This CDR3 reads CSASRMAAGDVGTDTQYF. CDR3 sequence (DNA): TGCAGTGCTAGTAGAATGGCGGCGGGAGATGTTGGCACAGATACGCAGTATTTT. The chain recombines TRBV20-1 with TRBJ2-3; 7 bases map to TRBD2. CDR1 is DFQATT and CDR2 is SNEGSKA in the germline V gene (reference sequence). The ends lost 3 bases at V and 1 base at J; junction bases unmatched: 16. The CDR3 sequence is 18 residues long.

Comment on this clone: Other DNA sequences of this sample code for an identical CDR3. V is TRBV12-3 or TRBV12-4 and J is TRBJ2-5; D might be TRBD1 (5 bases). V was trimmed by 3 bases and J by 4 bases, leaving 9 bases between them. CDR3 length equals 13 residues. CDR3 bases: TGTGCCAGCAGTTTTGGGCAGGGAGAGACCCAGTACTTC. Translation gives CASSFGQGETQYF.

This chain links TRBV6-5 with TRBJ1-3; D possibly corresponds to TRBD1 (5 bases). Germline CDR1 and CDR2: MNHEY and SVGAGI. The CDR3 loop spans 14 amino acids. Trimming pared 0 bases from V and 2 bases from J, leaving 5 bases between. Here the CDR3 reads CASSYSGPGNTIYF. The DNA for the CDR3 is TGTGCCAGCAGTTACTCGGGGCCTGGAAACACCATATATTTT.

The genes are TRBV2 and TRBJ2-7, with TRBD1 identical over 8 bases. V shed 7 bases, J shed 5 bases, and the junction held 7 bases outside the gene matches. The CDR3 has 13 amino acids. Germline lookup yields CDR1 SNHLY and CDR2 FYNNEI. The CDR3: CASTRQGINEQYF. DNA for the CDR3: TGTGCCAGCACTAGACAGGGGATCAACGAGCAGTACTTC.

The V gene is TRBV6-1, the J gene TRBJ1-1; D is unresolved. There are 12 residues in the CDR3. Germline V gene sequence: CDR1 MNHNS, CDR2 SASEGT. V was trimmed by 6 bases and J by 4 bases, leaving 9 bases between them. Written as DNA, the CDR3 is TGTGCCAGCAGGGAGTCAGTCACTGAAGCTTTCTTT. Amino acids: CASRESVTEAFF.

The chain carries TRBV5-6 and TRBJ2-7; 7 nucleotides agree with TRBD1. J lost 5 bases, V lost 3 bases, and 11 bases had no gene match. This CDR3 comprises 15 residues. The germline gives CDR1 SGHDT, CDR2 YYEEEE. CDR3 loop: CASSSYGQERDEQYF. The CDR3, as DNA: TGTGCCAGCAGCTCCTACGGACAGGAGAGGGACGAGCAGTACTTC.

J is TRBJ2-7 and V is TRBV2; no reliable D call. This CDR3 spans 14 amino acids. Germline V gives CDR1 SNHLY, CDR2 FYNNEI. Between the trimmed V and J ends, which lost 6 bases and 0 bases, there was a span of 12 bases. This CDR3 reads CASRLVKSSYEQYF. The CDR3 region has the DNA TGTGCCAGCAGGTTGGTAAAGAGCTCCTACGAGCAGTACTTC.

This rearrangement joins TRBV6-5 to TRBJ2-5, with 13 bases identical to TRBD2. The germline V gene encodes CDR1 MNHEY and CDR2 SVGAGI. The CDR3 length is 15 residues. V lost 8 bases, J lost 2 bases, and 5 bases stayed unmatched. CDR3 sequence reads: CASGGLAGHQETQYF. CDR3 bases: TGTGCCAGCGGGGGACTAGCGGGACATCAAGAGACCCAGTACTTC.

CDR3 DNA sequence: TGTGCCAGCAGCGTATCAGGCGGGGGCTCCTACAATGAGCAGTTCTTC. Residues: CASSVSGGGSYNEQFF. The rearrangement uses TRBV9 and TRBJ2-1; 7 bases are shared with TRBD2. Germline V gene lookup returns CDR1 SGDLS and CDR2 YYNGEE. The CDR3 runs to 16 residues. V was pared by 1 base and J by 0 bases, with 4 bases of the junction left unmatched.

The chain couples TRBV11-3 to TRBJ2-4; no definite D call. Germline values: CDR1 SGHNT, CDR2 YENEEA. Trimming shortened V by 0 bases and J by 5 bases, and 11 bases separated the two germline ends. The CDR3 is 15 amino acids. For the CDR3, the DNA is TGTGCCAGCAGCTTAGATTCCTCCCCCGAAAACATTCAGTACTTC. Encoded protein: CASSLDSSPENIQYF. Full variable domain (remainder filled in from reference TRBV11-3 and TRBJ2-4): EAGVVQSPRYKIIEKKQPVAFWCNPISGHNTLYWYLQNLGQGPELLIRYENEEAVDDSQLPKDRFSAERLKGVDSTLKIQPAELGDSAVYLCASSLDSSPENIQYFGAGTRLSVL.

Only a few counts were recorded for this clone. The chain links TRBV19 to TRBJ2-7; D might be TRBD2 (6 bases). Germline V gene lookup returns CDR1 LNHDA and CDR2 SQIVND (reference sequence). This CDR3 has 14 residues. V lost 1 base and J lost 5, with 12 bases in between. For the CDR3, the DNA is TGTGCCAGTAGTATAGTCGGTAGCGGACACGAGCAGTACTTC. This encodes CASSIVGSGHEQYF.

This rearrangement joins TRBV2 to TRBJ2-5, with 7 bases aligning to TRBD1. With V trimmed by 10 bases and J by 2 bases, 4 bases remained unmatched. This CDR3 is built from 12 residues. The germline CDR1 and CDR2 sequences are SNHLY and FYNNEI. CDR3 bases: TGTGCCACCGGGGACAGACAAGAGACCCAGTACTTC. It is translated as CATGDRQETQYF.

V is TRBV28 and J is TRBJ2-5; the match to TRBD2 covers 9 bases. Germline V gene data show CDR1 as MDHEN and CDR2 as SYDVKM. The CDR3 length is 17 residues. V shed 3 bases and J 0 bases; nucleotides not matched to a gene: 8. The CDR3 loop is CASSFGGRALYQETQYF. CDR3 in DNA: TGTGCCAGCAGTTTCGGCGGGAGGGCCCTATACCAAGAGACCCAGTACTTC.

The V and J genes are TRBV9 and TRBJ2-1; tentatively, D is TRBD2 (6 bases). This CDR3 comprises 17 residues. Trimming took 6 bases from V and 5 from J, leaving 24 bases between them. Germline CDR1 reads SGDLS; CDR2 reads YYNGEE. CDR3 sequence (DNA): TGTGCCAGCACCACCCGGACTGGGGCCCCGGGAGACAATGAGCAGTTCTTC. Encoded protein: CASTTRTGAPGDNEQFF.